The following is a TCR beta chain sequence with its context. Its antigen is still unknown. Autoimmune disease history or systemic immunosuppression barred patients. This sample is part of a study of OX40 agonist ivuxolimab in advanced cancers. Study-wide background: At roughly 80% male, the cohort had a mean age of 60 years, ranging from about 23 to 79. Notes on the study in general: CD4+ T cells averaged fewer expanded clones than CD8+ T cells. At doses 0.1 to 3.0 mg/kg, CD4+ and CD8+ clones expanded.

Trimming took 0 bases from V and 2 from J; bases not matched to a gene: 7. Germline V gives CDR1 LGHNA, CDR2 YNFKEQ. This CDR3 is 18 amino acids long. Generated by immunoSEQ multiplex PCR, the TCRdb table keeps only in-frame clones and is missing some. The data hold some 90,000 clones, with more than 75% observed a single time. The chain links TRBV4-2 to TRBJ2-1, with TRBD2 matching over 10 bases. The sequence was collected from an adult with an advanced solid tumor such as melanoma, head and neck, liver or kidney cancer. The sequences come from CD4+ or CD8+ T cells sorted from blood, collected in a trial of the OX40 agonist ivuxolimab. As DNA, the CDR3 is TGTGCCAGCAGCCAAGATTTCAGCGGACTAGCGGCCTACAATGAGCAGTTCTTC. This encodes CASSQDFSGLAAYNEQFF.